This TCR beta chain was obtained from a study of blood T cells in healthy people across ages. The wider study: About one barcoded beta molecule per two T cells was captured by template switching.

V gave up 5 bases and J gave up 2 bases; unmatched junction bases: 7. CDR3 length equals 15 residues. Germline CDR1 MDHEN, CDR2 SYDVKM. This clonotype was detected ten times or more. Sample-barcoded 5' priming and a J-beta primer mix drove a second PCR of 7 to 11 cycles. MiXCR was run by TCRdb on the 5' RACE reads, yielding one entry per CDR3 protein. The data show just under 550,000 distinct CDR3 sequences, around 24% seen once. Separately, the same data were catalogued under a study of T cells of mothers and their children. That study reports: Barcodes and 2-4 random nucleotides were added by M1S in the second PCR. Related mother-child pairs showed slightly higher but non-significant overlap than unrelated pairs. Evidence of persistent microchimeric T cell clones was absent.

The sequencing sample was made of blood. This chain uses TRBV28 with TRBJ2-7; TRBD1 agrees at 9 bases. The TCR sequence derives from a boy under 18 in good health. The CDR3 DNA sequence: TGTGCCAGCAGTCGGGACAGGGACGGGCCCTACGAGCAGTACTTC. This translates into CASSRDRDGPYEQYF. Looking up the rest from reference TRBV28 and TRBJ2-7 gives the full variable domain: DVKVTQSSRYLVKRTGEKVFLECVQDMDHENMFWYRQDPGLGLRLIYFSYDVKMKEKGDIPEGYSVSREKKERFSLILESASTNQTSMYLCASSRDRDGPYEQYFGPGTRLTVT.